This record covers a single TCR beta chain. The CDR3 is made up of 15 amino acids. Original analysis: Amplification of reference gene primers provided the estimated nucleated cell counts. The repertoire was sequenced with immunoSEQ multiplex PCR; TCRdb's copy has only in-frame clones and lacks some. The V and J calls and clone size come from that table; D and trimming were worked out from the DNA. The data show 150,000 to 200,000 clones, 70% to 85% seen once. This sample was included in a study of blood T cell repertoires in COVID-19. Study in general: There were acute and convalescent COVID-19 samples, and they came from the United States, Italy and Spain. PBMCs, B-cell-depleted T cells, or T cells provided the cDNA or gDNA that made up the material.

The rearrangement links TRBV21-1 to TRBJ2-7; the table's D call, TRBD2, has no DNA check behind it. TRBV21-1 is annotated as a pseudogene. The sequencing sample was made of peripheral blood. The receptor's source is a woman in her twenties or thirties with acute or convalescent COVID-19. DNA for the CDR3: TGTGCCAGCAGCAAAGGACGGTCGGGAGACTACGAGCAGTACTTC. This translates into CASSKGRSGDYEQYF.